The subject of this entry is one T cell receptor beta chain. The data stem from a study of cytotoxic CD8 clonotypes in ibrutinib-treated CLL. Study overall: The patients comprised about a dozen relapsed/refractory and roughly 15 treatment-naive cases, about 18 IGHV unmutated. Recorded responses included around 24 partial and 2 complete; following median roughly 70 months, approximately 15 stayed remitted and about 12 progressed. On average, each sample had 255,043 productive templates and about 89,000 productive rearrangements.

Depth targeted 1 in 200,000 to 1 in 1 million T cells, averaging approximately 10x coverage per clonotype. Method: immunoSEQ multiplex PCR; TCRdb's copy keeps in-frame clones and lacks some. The table records approximately 84,000 clones, 85% to 90% of them present only once. Germline CDR1 reads SGHAT; CDR2 reads FQDESV (reference sequence). After removal of 8 bases from V and 1 base from J, the junction contained 8 bases not matched to a gene. The CDR3 runs 16 residues. The V gene is TRBV11-1, the J gene TRBJ2-6, with 7 bases identical to TRBD1. The clonotype originates from a human donor with chronic lymphocytic leukemia. Material: PBMCs, obtained before ibrutinib treatment. CDR3 nucleotides: TGTGCCAGCGCGGACAGGTTCGGGTCTGGGGCCAACGTCCTGACTTTC. The encoded protein is CASADRFGSGANVLTF.